Detailed here is one T cell receptor (beta chain). Antigen unknown. The data are from a study of cytotoxic CD8 clonotypes in ibrutinib-treated CLL. Study findings and constraints: Having risen at ibrutinib response, clonality had fallen back toward baseline by progression. Few clonotypes were public, and these shrank or held steady under treatment.

The table came from immunoSEQ multiplex PCR; TCRdb's copy has only in-frame clones and leaves some out. The top ten hold 18% of the sample, which has about 16,000 clones, 55% to 80% seen once. Frozen-stored PBMCs produced 1.5 to 2.5 micrograms of genomic DNA for TCR beta libraries. This clonotype was obtained from a human donor with chronic lymphocytic leukemia. The sample here was PBMCs, taken before ibrutinib treatment.

CDR3 residues: CASSPGAGGPSTGELFF. The DNA of the CDR3 is TGCGCCAGCAGCCCGGGAGCGGGGGGGCCAAGCACCGGGGAGCTGTTTTTT. This sequence joins TRBV5-1 and TRBJ2-2; 10 bases are a match to TRBD2. This CDR3 spans 17 amino acids. The V segment lost 4 bases and the J segment 4 bases; nucleotides outside the gene matches: 10. Germline CDR1 SGHRS, CDR2 YFSETQ.